One and the same sample provided the 24 T cell receptor beta chains below, sequenced in a study of T cells after posttransplantation cyclophosphamide. TCRdb's copy holds only in-frame clones and misses some; the assay was immunoSEQ multiplex PCR. The sample lists 51,000 or so clones; approximately 94% were seen once. Sequencing was done on a sample of PBMCs. Receptors originate from a woman aged 25-40 years in good health and a related stem cell transplant donor.

This clone appeared once. J is TRBJ1-1 and V is TRBV6-5; D unresolved. In germline, CDR1 is MNHEY, CDR2 SVGAGI. V was pared by 5 bases and J by 1 base, with 5 bases between. CDR3 size: 12 residues. CDR3 in amino acids: CASSAQNTEAFF. DNA of the CDR3: TGTGCCAGCAGTGCACAGAACACTGAAGCTTTCTTT.

This CDR3 is CAISVGQTGRSGNTIYF. CDR3 DNA sequence: TGTGCCATCAGTGTGGGGCAGACAGGGAGAAGTGGAAACACCATATATTTT. The chain joins TRBV10-3 to TRBJ1-3, with 7 bases that match TRBD1. With V trimmed by 4 bases and J by 3 bases, 12 bases remained unmatched. From germline, CDR1 is ENHRY and CDR2 SYGVKD. The CDR3 covers 17 residues.

The genes are TRBV6-4 and TRBJ1-3, with D possibly matching TRBD1 (5 bases). V gave up 5 bases and J gave up 0 bases, with 11 bases separating them. Germline CDR1 and CDR2: MRHNA and SNTAGT. There are 15 residues in the CDR3. The CDR3 DNA sequence: TGTGCCAGCAGTCTAGACAGTAACTCTGGAAACACCATATATTTT. Encoded protein: CASSLDSNSGNTIYF.

The table lists this clone with a count of one. V usage is TRBV6-6 and J usage is TRBJ2-2; 7 nucleotides match TRBD1. The CDR3 sequence is 13 residues long. The germline CDR1 and CDR2 sequences are MNHNY and SVGAGI (reference sequence). V shed 6 bases, J shed 5 bases, and the junction held 3 bases outside the gene matches. Written as DNA, the CDR3 is TGTGCCAGCAGAAACAGGGGAACCGGGGAGCTGTTTTTT. This gives the protein CASRNRGTGELFF.

The chain carries TRBV7-2 and TRBJ1-2, with TRBD1 matching over 9 bases. The germline gives CDR1 SGHTA, CDR2 FQGNSA. With 11 bases clipped from V and 7 bases from J, the junction kept 8 bases outside the gene matches. CDR3 size: 12 residues. The DNA of the CDR3 is TGTGCCGGCCGGGACAGGGAGGCTGGCTACACCTTC. It is translated as CAGRDREAGYTF. Based on the CDR3 plus reference TRBV7-2 and TRBJ1-2, the full variable domain is GAGVSQSPSNKVTEKGKDVELRCDPISGHTALYWYRQSLGQGLEFLIYFQGNSAPDKSGLPSDRFSAERTGGSVSTLTIQRTQQEDSAVYLCAGRDREAGYTFGSGTRLTVV.

Only one count was recorded for this clone. The chain couples TRBV4-1 to TRBJ1-1; D perhaps matches TRBD1 (6 bases). Germline-derived CDR1 and CDR2 are MGHRA and YSYEKL. The CDR3 loop spans 17 amino acids. The germline V and J ends were trimmed by 1 base and 2 bases, with 17 bases remaining between them. The CDR3 sequence: CASSQGPFGGGNTEAFF. In nucleotides, the CDR3 is TGCGCCAGCAGCCAAGGCCCTTTTGGGGGCGGAAACACTGAAGCTTTCTTT.

The chain has TRBV25-1 and TRBJ1-1, with unresolved D. V dropped 6 bases and J dropped 1 base, with 12 bases sitting between them. The CDR3 contains 14 residues. Germline assignment: CDR1 MGHDK and CDR2 SYGVNS. CDR3 residues: CASSLDAGNTEAFF. The DNA of the CDR3 is TGTGCCAGCAGCCTAGACGCCGGGAACACTGAAGCTTTCTTT.

The rearrangement links TRBV7-9 to TRBJ2-2; tentative D call: TRBD1 (6 bases). This CDR3 is built from 15 residues. Germline V lookup: CDR1 SEHNR, CDR2 FQNEAQ (reference sequence). V was clipped by 6 bases and J by 2 bases, with 13 bases between them. This CDR3 reads CASSPGQKNTGELFF. DNA for the CDR3: TGTGCCAGCAGTCCTGGACAGAAAAACACCGGGGAGCTGTTTTTT.

In its sample, this clone was seen once. The chain employs TRBV4-3 and TRBJ2-7; tentatively, D is TRBD2 (6 bases). Looked up from germline, CDR1 is LGHNA and CDR2 is YSLEER. V was shortened by 1 base and J by 6 bases, with 16 bases between the two germline ends. The CDR3 is 15 residues long. In DNA form, the CDR3 reads TGCGCCAGCAGCCAAGCCCGGACAATGGGGGGCGAGCAGTACTTC. Amino acids: CASSQARTMGGEQYF.

The J gene is TRBJ1-2, the V gene TRBV25-1; TRBD1 is a possible D gene (6 bases). This CDR3 is 16 amino acids long. The germline CDR1 and CDR2 sequences are MGHDK and SYGVNS. The ends were cut back, 3 bases at V and 0 bases at J, with 14 bases in the middle. The CDR3 DNA reads as TGTGCCAGCAGTGATCTCGACAGGCCAGCTAACTATGGCTACACCTTC. Translating it yields CASSDLDRPANYGYTF.

V and J are TRBV7-6 and TRBJ2-5; TRBD2 is a possible D gene (6 bases). The CDR3 loop spans 14 amino acids. CDR1 is SGHVS and CDR2 is FNYEAQ in the germline V gene. V lost 1 base to trimming and J lost 4 bases, with 10 bases between them. CDR3 in DNA: TGTGCCAGCAGCTTAGAATGGCGGGGAGAGACCCAGTACTTC. Translating gives CASSLEWRGETQYF.

The genes are TRBV29-1 and TRBJ2-6; TRBD1 is a possible D gene (6 bases). The germline V and J ends were trimmed by 6 bases and 0 bases, with 12 bases remaining between them. Germline CDR1 and CDR2: SQVTM and ANQGSEA. This CDR3 has 15 amino acids. This CDR3 is CSVPTGNSGANVLTF. The CDR3 DNA reads as TGCAGCGTCCCCACAGGGAACTCTGGGGCCAACGTCCTGACTTTC.

V is TRBV19 and J is TRBJ1-6, with D tentatively TRBD1 (5 bases). The V and J ends lost 4 bases and 10 bases respectively, with 17 bases between them. The V gene's germline CDR1 is LNHDA and CDR2 SQIVND (reference sequence). This CDR3 is built from 15 residues. Here the CDR3 DNA reads TGTGCCAGTAGTACGCGGTCGGGGGATGGGTCACCCCTCCACTTT. It yields the protein CASSTRSGDGSPLHF.

The genes are TRBV9 and TRBJ2-3; 11 bases are shared with TRBD1. This CDR3 has 18 residues. The trim removed 0 bases at V and 4 bases at J, leaving 10 bases unmatched. The germline gives CDR1 SGDLS, CDR2 YYNGEE. The CDR3, as DNA: TGTGCCAGCAGCGTAGAAGGACAGGGGGCAGTTGGGTCAGATACGCAGTATTTT. Translation gives CASSVEGQGAVGSDTQYF.

On this clone: Relative to the germline gene, one junction end is altered; a read error may explain this. The gene calls are TRBV7-9 and TRBJ1-2; D unresolved. This CDR3 spans 13 amino acids. Germline V gene data show CDR1 as SEHNR and CDR2 as FQNEAQ (reference sequence). The CDR3 coding sequence is TGTGCCAGCACCTTAGGGAGTCCCGGGGGCTACACCTTC. Protein product: CASTLGSPGGYTF.

The genes are TRBV4-1 and TRBJ1-2; D possibly corresponds to TRBD1 (5 bases). Per the germline V gene, CDR1 is MGHRA and CDR2 is YSYEKL. The CDR3 sequence is 13 residues long. Trimming shortened V by 4 bases and J by 8 bases, and 14 bases separated the two germline ends. CDR3 nucleotide sequence: TGCGCCAGCAGCCTGGCCGGGGGGAGCGGCTACACCTTC. This codes for CASSLAGGSGYTF.

The CDR3 here is CASSADRGGWQETQYF. The CDR3 DNA follows: TGCGCCAGCAGTGCGGACAGGGGAGGGTGGCAAGAGACCCAGTACTTC. The chain is built from TRBV5-1 and TRBJ2-5; the match to TRBD1 covers 9 bases. The CDR3 runs to 16 residues. The trim removed 5 bases at V and 2 bases at J, leaving 10 bases unmatched. CDR1 is SGHRS, CDR2 YFSETQ, per germline.

This chain connects TRBV7-2 to TRBJ1-1; D is ambiguous. The V gene's germline CDR1 is SGHTA and CDR2 FQGNSA. Trimming pared 1 base from V and 4 bases from J, leaving 10 bases between. CDR3 length: 14 residues. CDR3 DNA: TGTGCCAGCAGCTTAGTTGGGCAGATCACTGAAGCTTTCTTT. Its protein is CASSLVGQITEAFF. Supplemented by reference TRBV7-2 and TRBJ1-1, the full variable domain reads GAGVSQSPSNKVTEKGKDVELRCDPISGHTALYWYRQSLGQGLEFLIYFQGNSAPDKSGLPSDRFSAERTGGSVSTLTIQRTQQEDSAVYLCASSLVGQITEAFFGQGTRLTVV.

The rearrangement joins TRBV7-7 to TRBJ1-4; tentatively, D is TRBD1 (5 bases). Trimming left V 4 bases short and J 8 bases short, with 11 bases between. The CDR3 loop spans 13 amino acids. Germline V gives CDR1 SSHAT, CDR2 FNYEAQ (reference sequence). CDR3 DNA: TGTGCCAGCAGCTGGGGACTGCGAGAAAAACTGTTTTTT. Encoded protein: CASSWGLREKLFF. Combining the CDR3 with reference TRBV7-7 and TRBJ1-4 gives the whole variable domain GAGVSQSPRYKVTKRGQDVTLRCDPISSHATLYWYQQALGQGPEFLTYFNYEAQPDKSGLPSDRFSAERPEGSISTLTIQRTEQRDSAMYRCASSWGLREKLFFGSGTQLSVL.

The V and J genes are TRBV30 and TRBJ1-2, with D perhaps TRBD1 (5 bases). Trimming pared 5 bases from V and 7 bases from J, leaving 11 bases between. In germline, CDR1 is GTSNPN, CDR2 SVGIG (reference sequence). The CDR3 length is 11 residues. This CDR3 reads CAWSRRAGYTF. The DNA for the CDR3 is TGTGCCTGGTCGCGCAGGGCTGGCTACACCTTC.

This sequence joins TRBV9 and TRBJ1-2; D is perhaps TRBD1 (5 bases). CDR1 and CDR2 (germline): SGDLS, YYNGEE. There are 18 residues in the CDR3. V was shortened by 4 bases and J by 4 bases, with 26 bases between the two germline ends. The CDR3 protein is CASSPGGPGAFGGYGYTF. The CDR3 DNA follows: TGTGCCAGCAGCCCCGGAGGACCCGGGGCGTTCGGGGGCTATGGCTACACCTTC.

This clone is a singleton in its sample. The V gene is TRBV9, the J gene TRBJ1-2, with a possible D match to TRBD1 (6 bases). Trimming removed 3 bases from V and 3 bases from J, with 21 bases in between. Germline V gene lookup returns CDR1 SGDLS and CDR2 YYNGEE. The CDR3 is 17 amino acids. CDR3 region: CASSAGKGVTADYGYTF. In DNA, the CDR3 is TGTGCCAGCAGCGCCGGGAAGGGGGTTACGGCAGACTATGGCTACACCTTC.

This rearrangement joins TRBV4-2 to TRBJ2-5; 11 bases align to TRBD2. The CDR3 contains 15 residues. Trimming removed 2 bases from V and 3 bases from J; junction bases left unmatched: 2. The germline gives CDR1 LGHNA, CDR2 YNFKEQ. The CDR3 bases are TGTGCCAGCAGCCAACCGGGACTAGCGGAAGAGACCCAGTACTTC. Its translation: CASSQPGLAEETQYF.

The chain combines TRBV5-4 with TRBJ1-2, with 8 bases aligning to TRBD1. Germline V gene sequence: CDR1 SGHNT, CDR2 YYREEE (reference sequence). Trimming cost V 5 bases and J 6 bases; bases outside gene matches: 6. The CDR3 is made up of 13 amino acids. CDR3 amino acids: CASRPGQGNGYTF. Here the CDR3 DNA reads TGTGCCAGCAGACCCGGACAGGGTAATGGCTACACCTTC.